A single sample is the source of the 21 T cell receptor beta chains below, sequenced in a study of CD8+ T cells in alopecia areata. The authors extracted RNA and reverse transcribed it into cDNA as the sequencing template. Clones were read by immunoSEQ multiplex PCR, and TCRdb kept only the in-frame ones, dropping some. The sample yields about 150,000 clones, 87% seen once. The material sequenced was CD8+ T cells sorted from blood, taken at week 0. These receptors were obtained from a human donor with alopecia areata.

The chain carries TRBV9 and TRBJ2-1, with D perhaps given as TRBD1 or TRBD2 (5 bases each). CDR1 is SGDLS and CDR2 is YYNGEE in the germline V gene. The CDR3 consists of 16 residues. Trimming took 4 bases from V and 10 from J, leaving 24 bases between them. The CDR3 DNA reads as TGTGCCAGCAGCATTCACGCCGGGACCGAATCAGGGGAGCAGTTCTTC. It translates to CASSIHAGTESGEQFF.

The J gene is TRBJ1-2, the V gene TRBV27; maybe TRBD1 (6 bases). Germline CDR1 and CDR2: MNHEY and SMNVEV (reference sequence). V was cut by 5 bases and J by 4 bases, with 11 bases left in between. This CDR3 has 13 amino acids. CDR3 residues: CASSAGASYGYTF. DNA of the CDR3: TGTGCCAGCAGTGCGGGGGCTTCCTATGGCTACACCTTC.

This clone was observed a single time. The V call is TRBV5-6, the J call TRBJ1-2; D perhaps matches TRBD1 (5 bases). The V end lost 4 bases, the J end lost 8 bases, and 9 bases lay between the germline ends. This CDR3 is built from 11 residues. Germline lookup yields CDR1 SGHDT and CDR2 YYEEEE. For the CDR3, the DNA is TGTGCCAGCAGCGGGACTAGCGGCTACACCTTC. This gives the protein CASSGTSGYTF.

This rearrangement joins TRBV29-1 to TRBJ2-7, with 7 positions matching TRBD1. The ends lost 1 base at V and 2 bases at J; junction bases unmatched: 8. CDR1 is SQVTM and CDR2 is ANQGSEA in the germline V gene. The CDR3 totals 15 residues. The CDR3 sequence is CSVEVRQGVPYEQYF. The CDR3 region has the DNA TGCAGCGTTGAAGTGCGACAGGGAGTCCCCTACGAGCAGTACTTC.

The genes are TRBV6-1 and TRBJ2-7, with a weak D call TRBD2 (5 bases). Trimming left V 6 bases short and J 7 bases short, with 16 bases between. CDR1 and CDR2 (germline): MNHNS, SASEGT. This CDR3 is 13 amino acids long. The CDR3 region is CASRRTGNREQYF. In nucleotides, the CDR3 is TGTGCCAGCAGACGGACGGGGAATCGGGAGCAGTACTTC.

The chain recombines TRBV29-1 with TRBJ2-7; 10 positions agree with TRBD2. V gave up 0 bases and J gave up 4 bases; unmatched junction bases: 6. Germline loops: CDR1 SQVTM, CDR2 ANQGSEA. The CDR3 spans 15 residues. CDR3 protein: CSVEDLSSGSYEQYF. The CDR3 bases are TGCAGCGTTGAAGATCTCTCTAGCGGGAGTTACGAGCAGTACTTC.

This clone was seen once. The chain recombines TRBV11-1 with TRBJ2-1, with no clear D. Germline lookup yields CDR1 SGHAT and CDR2 FQDESV (reference sequence). The V gene lost 2 bases and the J gene lost 0 bases, with 5 bases spanning the gap. The CDR3 spans 14 residues. The CDR3 loop is CASSLRSSYNEQFF. The CDR3 DNA reads as TGTGCCAGCAGCTTAAGGAGCTCCTACAATGAGCAGTTCTTC.

J is TRBJ2-3 and V is TRBV19; the match to TRBD1 covers 7 bases. This CDR3 contains 14 residues. Germline V CDR1 and CDR2: LNHDA, SQIVND (reference sequence). V gave up 9 bases and J gave up 0 bases; unmatched junction bases: 6. CDR3 bases: TGTGCCAGACGACAGGGCCCAAGCACAGATACGCAGTATTTT. This sequence encodes CARRQGPSTDTQYF.

The rearrangement joins TRBV7-9 to TRBJ1-5; no reliable D call. Germline assignment: CDR1 SEHNR and CDR2 FQNEAQ (reference sequence). The V and J ends lost 1 base and 0 bases respectively, with 13 bases between them. The CDR3 runs to 17 residues. CDR3 nucleotide sequence: TGTGCCAGCAGCTTAGTCCCAGGTCCTTATAGCAATCAGCCCCAGCATTTT. Protein product: CASSLVPGPYSNQPQHF.

The gene calls are TRBV6-1 and TRBJ2-7, with D unresolved. CDR1 is MNHNS, CDR2 SASEGT, per germline. This CDR3 has 14 residues. Trimming took off 4 bases at V and 5 bases at J, with 15 bases between the two ends. The CDR3 DNA reads TGTGCCAGCAGTGGTCCCTCCCGTTTGGACGAGCAGTACTTC. Protein sequence: CASSGPSRLDEQYF.

The chain links TRBV14 to TRBJ2-3; D not resolved. This CDR3 comprises 14 residues. Germline values: CDR1 SGHDN, CDR2 FVKESK. V lost 0 bases, J lost 4 bases, and 8 bases lay in between. In nucleotides, the CDR3 is TGTGCCAGCAGCCAAGATCCCGATGCAGATACGCAGTATTTT. It specifies CASSQDPDADTQYF.

The chain joins TRBV7-2 to TRBJ2-1, with D unresolved. Trimming cost V 0 bases and J 5 bases, with 17 bases left between them. CDR3 size: 17 residues. Germline CDR1 is SGHTA and CDR2 is FQGNSA. For the CDR3, the DNA is TGTGCCAGCAGCTTAGCCGCCGTTTATAGCTTCCACAATGAGCAGTTCTTC. Translated: CASSLAAVYSFHNEQFF.

V usage is TRBV6-1 and J usage is TRBJ2-7, with TRBD1 matching over 8 bases. CDR1 and CDR2 (germline): MNHNS, SASEGT. Germline trimming cut 6 bases from V and 2 bases from J; bases unmatched to any gene: 9. The CDR3 is 15 amino acids. This CDR3 reads CASSRGTGAPYEQYF. Here the CDR3 DNA reads TGTGCCAGCAGCCGCGGGACAGGAGCCCCCTACGAGCAGTACTTC.

The chain couples TRBV7-8 to TRBJ1-1; D not resolved. Trimming cost V 5 bases and J 8 bases, with 12 bases left between them. Looked up from germline, CDR1 is SGHVS and CDR2 is FQNEAQ. The CDR3 sequence is 12 residues long. Written as DNA, the CDR3 is TGTGCCAGCAGCCCTCGGACGGGAGAAGCTTTCTTT. Amino acids: CASSPRTGEAFF.

The chain has TRBV19 and TRBJ2-3; D is possibly TRBD1 or TRBD2 (7 bases each). V lost 2 bases and J 1 base, leaving 16 bases between the germline ends. The CDR3 is 17 amino acids. In germline, CDR1 is LNHDA, CDR2 SQIVND (reference sequence). CDR3 bases: TGTGCCAGTAGTATAAGGGGAGGGGGCGAGGGCACAGATACGCAGTATTTT. Translating gives CASSIRGGGEGTDTQYF.

This clone has a single count. This sequence joins TRBV21-1 and TRBJ2-1. TRBV21-1 is termed a pseudogene. The CDR3 runs 15 residues. CDR3 sequence: CASSNPRGALNEQFF. The CDR3 DNA reads as TGTGCCAGCAGCAACCCAAGGGGGGCTCTCAATGAGCAGTTCTTC.

The chain uses TRBV7-2 and TRBJ2-2; D remains unclear. The CDR3 has 14 amino acids. Germline CDR1 is SGHTA and CDR2 is FQGNSA. V lost 1 base to trimming and J lost 3 bases, with 6 bases between them. The CDR3 region is CASSLGGYTGELFF. The CDR3 region has the DNA TGTGCCAGCAGCTTAGGGGGATACACCGGGGAGCTGTTTTTT.

This clone has more than one count but fewer than ten. The chain employs TRBV5-1 and TRBJ1-1, with TRBD1 as a possible D gene (5 bases). The V end was cut by 0 bases, the J end by 3 bases, with 9 bases between. CDR1 and CDR2 (germline): SGHRS, YFSETQ. The CDR3 loop spans 14 amino acids. The CDR3 DNA reads TGCGCCAGCAGCTTGGCGGGGGAGGACACTGAAGCTTTCTTT. It is translated as CASSLAGEDTEAFF.

This chain links TRBV27 with TRBJ2-5; 9 bases align to TRBD1. There are 15 residues in the CDR3. CDR1 and CDR2 (germline): MNHEY, SMNVEV (reference sequence). V lost 4 bases and J lost 4; bases outside the gene matches: 7. This CDR3 reads CASSSETGGGETQYF. The CDR3 nucleotides are TGTGCCAGCAGTTCCGAGACAGGGGGTGGAGAGACCCAGTACTTC.

This sequence joins TRBV7-2 and TRBJ2-7; 9 bases agree with TRBD1. Per the germline V gene, CDR1 is SGHTA and CDR2 is FQGNSA. The CDR3 contains 13 residues. The J segment lost 3 bases and the V segment lost 7 bases, leaving 4 bases of the junction unmatched. CDR3 DNA: TGTGCCAGCATGAAGACAGGGGGCTACGAGCAGTACTTC. It encodes CASMKTGGYEQYF.

This rearrangement joins TRBV29-1 to TRBJ2-6; D is perhaps TRBD1 (5 bases). V lost 7 bases, J lost 2 bases, and 18 bases lay in between. The CDR3 has 16 residues. CDR1 and CDR2 from the germline V gene are SQVTM and ANQGSEA. CDR3 region: CSAQLPTAAGANVLTF. For the CDR3, the DNA is TGCAGCGCTCAACTGCCGACAGCTGCTGGGGCCAACGTCCTGACTTTC.